The 3 T cell receptor beta chains below come from one sample, sequenced in a study of OX40 agonist ivuxolimab in advanced cancers. Here immunoSEQ multiplex PCR was the method, and the copy in TCRdb shows in-frame clones only, minus some. The sample yields under 75,000 clones, around 81% seen once. This material consisted of CD4+ or CD8+ T cells sorted from blood, taken in a trial of the OX40 agonist ivuxolimab. The receptors originated from an adult with an advanced solid tumor such as melanoma, head and neck, liver or kidney cancer.

This chain joins TRBV9 and TRBJ2-5; D unresolved. V lost 0 bases and J lost 4, with 7 bases in between. CDR3 size: 13 residues. The V gene's germline CDR1 is SGDLS and CDR2 YYNGEE. CDR3 amino acids: CASSVAPLETQYF. CDR3 DNA sequence: TGTGCCAGCAGCGTAGCTCCTCTAGAGACCCAGTACTTC. The complete variable domain, with remaining parts taken from reference TRBV9 and TRBJ2-5, reads DSGVTQTPKHLITATGQRVTLRCSPRSGDLSVYWYQQSLDQGLQFLIQYYNGEERAKGNILERFSAQQFPDLHSELNLSSLELGDSALYFCASSVAPLETQYFGPGTRLLVL.

The chain carries TRBV7-6 and TRBJ2-3, with 11 bases identical to TRBD2. The germline V gene has CDR1 SGHVS and CDR2 FNYEAQ. Germline trimming cut 6 bases from V and 4 bases from J; bases unmatched to any gene: 12. This CDR3 comprises 17 residues. CDR3 sequence reads: CASSPEPGSGGADTQYF. The CDR3 DNA reads TGTGCCAGCAGTCCCGAGCCGGGTAGCGGGGGGGCAGATACGCAGTATTTT.

V usage is TRBV6-1 and J usage is TRBJ1-1, with TRBD1 as a possible D gene (5 bases). The CDR3 loop spans 14 amino acids. CDR1 and CDR2 from the germline V gene are MNHNS and SASEGT. V gave up 7 bases and J gave up 7 bases, with 19 bases separating them. Here the CDR3 DNA reads TGTGCCAGCATCCGGGACTCGGGGTACAGTGAAGCTTTCTTT. Its translation: CASIRDSGYSEAFF.